What follows are 27 T cell receptor beta chains derived from one specimen sequenced in a study of regulatory T cells in long-lasting Graves disease (dated by TCRdb to the early 2020s). Interpreted using the paper, the time point label stands for: newly diagnosed GD, antithyroid drugs for less than 3 months. For both TCR sequencing and RNA sequencing, RNA was extracted from PBMCs in TRIzol. The library was built by means of multiplex PCR. TCRdb names Illumina HiSeq 4000 as the instrument used. iRepertoire HTBI primers and Arm-PCR amplification of CDR3 regions were used to construct TCR beta libraries. In TCRdb, the public reads were trimmed at Q25 with fastp and aligned with MiXCR, with productive beta chains retained. Every distinct CDR3 protein forms one entry, paired with its most common genes and DNA. The sample table records a few hundred thousand distinct CDR3 sequences; 15% of these occur just once. About 8% of the sample goes to the ten largest clones.

The same data also contributed to another study, on T cells in Graves' hyperthyroidism and ophthalmopathy.

This specimen consisted of peripheral blood mononuclear cells (PBMCs), obtained at new diagnosis, from a patient treated with antithyroid drugs. These receptor sequences come from a woman in her thirties or forties with Graves disease. Donor details come from another sample of the same person, matched by shared clones.

This clonotype was detected only a few times. Since a much larger clone is just one base distant, this may be a read error. The chain couples TRBV10-3 to TRBJ2-1; TRBD2 might be the D (5 bases). Germline V gives CDR1 ENHRY, CDR2 SYGVKD. The CDR3 sequence is 18 residues long. V shed 4 bases and J shed 10 bases, with 29 bases lying between them. The CDR3 spells CAISGPGKPRGQTYEQFF. The CDR3 nucleotides read TGTGCCATCAGTGGGCCGGGAAAACCGAGAGGGCAAACCTACGAGCAGTTCTTC.

This clonotype came up many times. The chain links TRBV12-3 or TRBV12-4 to TRBJ2-3, with unresolved D. V was clipped by 4 bases and J by 1 base, with 12 bases between them. CDR3 length equals 15 residues. DNA of the CDR3: TGTGCCAGCAGTTCCGAACGACTCGGCACAGATACGCAGTATTTT. Translation: CASSSERLGTDTQYF.

This clonotype has ten or more counts. The chain links TRBV27 to TRBJ2-1; possible D gene TRBD2, 6 bases. V was clipped by 5 bases and J by 4 bases, with 12 bases between them. Germline assignment: CDR1 MNHEY and CDR2 SMNVEV (reference sequence). There are 14 residues in the CDR3. CDR3 sequence: CASSPAGTYNEQFF. CDR3 nucleotides: TGTGCCAGCAGTCCGGCCGGGACTTACAATGAGCAGTTCTTC.

This clonotype was detected ten times or more. As DNA, the CDR3 is TGTGCCAGTAGTATACCCGGACTCGGAATCCTCAATGAGCAGTTCTTC. This sequence encodes CASSIPGLGILNEQFF. V and J are TRBV19 and TRBJ2-1, with D perhaps TRBD2 (5 bases). Germline CDR1 and CDR2: LNHDA and SQIVND (reference sequence). The CDR3 covers 16 residues. V shed 2 bases and J shed 6 bases, with 17 bases lying between them.

This clonotype was recorded many times. The CDR3 is CATSDLRTGVNEQFF. The DNA of the CDR3 is TGTGCCACCAGTGACCTTAGGACAGGGGTTAATGAGCAGTTCTTC. The chain uses TRBV24-1 and TRBJ2-1, with 9 bases aligning to TRBD1. The CDR3 totals 15 residues. CDR1 KGHDR and CDR2 SFDVKD come from the germline V gene. The trim removed 4 bases at V and 7 bases at J, leaving 7 bases unmatched.

This clonotype was seen more than once but under ten times. V gene TRBV9 combines with J gene TRBJ2-7, with D possibly being TRBD2 (6 bases). The CDR3 has 15 amino acids. Trimming removed 4 bases from V and 3 bases from J, with 17 bases in between. Germline loops: CDR1 SGDLS, CDR2 YYNGEE. The chain's CDR3 is CASSPTSGLYYEQYF. DNA for the CDR3: TGTGCCAGCAGCCCAACGTCGGGACTGTACTACGAGCAGTACTTC.

This clonotype was seen at least ten times. The chain links TRBV20-1 to TRBJ2-5; 7 bases are a match to TRBD2. This CDR3 is built from 16 residues. The germline CDR1 and CDR2 sequences are DFQATT and SNEGSKA (reference sequence). After removal of 4 bases from V and 6 bases from J, the junction contained 17 bases not matched to a gene. This CDR3 is CSATDGRFSGIKTQYF. CDR3 coding DNA: TGCAGTGCTACGGACGGGAGGTTTTCGGGTATAAAGACCCAGTACTTC.

Only one count was recorded for this clonotype. The CDR3 nucleotides are TGTGCCAGCAGGCCACACAGGTTTGGCGGTGAAAAACTGTTTTTT. Translation gives CASRPHRFGGEKLFF. The chain has TRBV27 and TRBJ1-4; a possible D gene is TRBD1 (5 bases). The CDR3 has 15 residues. The germline V gene encodes CDR1 MNHEY and CDR2 SMNVEV (reference sequence). V was shortened by 6 bases and J by 7 bases, with 18 bases between the two germline ends.

The chain recombines TRBV30 with TRBJ1-1; D remains unclear. The germline gives CDR1 GTSNPN, CDR2 SVGIG (reference sequence). Trimming removed 0 bases at V and 8 bases at J, with 13 bases between. This CDR3 contains 13 residues. The CDR3 DNA sequence: TGTGCCTGGAGTGTATCCCAACGAACCGAAGCTTTCTTT. Encoded protein: CAWSVSQRTEAFF.

In regard to this clonotype: A far bigger clonotype differs at one base, so this is likely a read error. This chain connects TRBV7-9 to TRBJ2-7, with TRBD1 matching over 8 bases. V shed 5 bases and J 10 bases; nucleotides not matched to a gene: 13. Germline V lookup: CDR1 SEHNR, CDR2 FQNEAQ (reference sequence). The CDR3 covers 14 residues. The DNA of the CDR3 is TGTGCCAGCAGCCCGGACAGGGCGGACGGGCCCCAGTACTTC. This codes for CASSPDRADGPQYF.

This clonotype has ten or more counts. V gene TRBV27 combines with J gene TRBJ2-3; D remains unclear. The ends were cut back, 5 bases at V and 0 bases at J, with 6 bases in the middle. Germline V gene data show CDR1 as MNHEY and CDR2 as SMNVEV (reference sequence). The CDR3 covers 13 residues. The CDR3 nucleotides are TGTGCCAGCAGTCCCCATAGCACAGATACGCAGTATTTT. Protein product: CASSPHSTDTQYF.

Points on this clonotype: This sequence may be a read error, since a much larger clone differs from it by one base. The genes are TRBV28 and TRBJ2-2; 9 bases match TRBD2. Trimming took 9 bases from V and 0 from J; bases not matched to a gene: 20. Germline assignment: CDR1 MDHEN and CDR2 SYDVKM. The length of the CDR3 is 20 residues. CDR3 nucleotide sequence: TGTGCCAGTAAGAGATGGGGACTAGCTACTCTGGGGGCGAACACCGGGGAGCTGTTTTTT. Its translation is CASKRWGLATLGANTGELFF.

The sample holds many counts of this clonotype. This sequence joins TRBV20-1 and TRBJ2-5; D could derive from TRBD1 or TRBD2 (5 bases each). The CDR3 length is 16 residues. V was clipped by 2 bases and J by 1 base, with 17 bases between them. The germline gives CDR1 DFQATT, CDR2 SNEGSKA (reference sequence). In DNA form, the CDR3 reads TGCAGTGCTAGATCCGGGACCTACTCCCTCCAAGAGACCCAGTACTTC. As protein: CSARSGTYSLQETQYF.

This clonotype was seen repeatedly, ten times or more. The chain couples TRBV5-1 to TRBJ2-7; D is perhaps TRBD1 or TRBD2 (5 bases each). The germline V gene has CDR1 SGHRS and CDR2 YFSETQ. The CDR3 sequence is 15 residues long. V shed 0 bases and J shed 5 bases, with 15 bases lying between them. For the CDR3, the DNA is TGCGCCAGCAGCTTGGGGGGACGCGCCATGGACGAGCAGTACTTC. Its translation is CASSLGGRAMDEQYF.

This clonotype came up a few times. The chain employs TRBV27 and TRBJ2-7; D gene ambiguous. Trimming pared 0 bases from V and 4 bases from J, leaving 13 bases between. Germline CDR1 is MNHEY and CDR2 is SMNVEV (reference sequence). There are 15 residues in the CDR3. The CDR3 nucleotides are TGTGCCAGCAGTTTATCCCCGGGTTCGGTGTACGAGCAGTACTTC. Its protein is CASSLSPGSVYEQYF.

Many counts were recorded for this clonotype. The chain is built from TRBV20-1 and TRBJ1-2, with D maybe TRBD1 (5 bases). This CDR3 spans 12 amino acids. V lost 3 bases to trimming and J lost 7 bases, with 12 bases between them. Germline-derived CDR1 and CDR2 are DFQATT and SNEGSKA (reference sequence). The chain's CDR3 is CSAREGEFGYTF. The CDR3 DNA is TGCAGTGCTAGGGAAGGGGAATTTGGCTACACCTTC.

The chain links TRBV5-1 to TRBJ2-7; possibly TRBD1 or TRBD2 for D (5 bases each). CDR1 is SGHRS, CDR2 YFSETQ, per germline. V lost 0 bases, J lost 0 bases, and 16 bases lay in between. The CDR3 consists of 17 residues. The CDR3 spells CASSLAGDLGSSYEQYF. CDR3 in DNA: TGCGCCAGCAGCTTGGCCGGGGACCTTGGAAGCTCCTACGAGCAGTACTTC.

In its sample, this clonotype was seen many times. The chain uses TRBV20-1 and TRBJ2-5; D is ambiguous. The CDR3 consists of 15 residues. V dropped 3 bases and J dropped 8 bases, with 22 bases sitting between them. Germline V gives CDR1 DFQATT, CDR2 SNEGSKA (reference sequence). The CDR3 here is CSARHPKGQTPTQYF. The CDR3 DNA follows: TGCAGTGCTAGGCACCCTAAGGGCCAGACGCCAACCCAGTACTTC.

This clonotype was detected ten times or more. The genes are TRBV12-3 or TRBV12-4 and TRBJ2-1, with no clear D. Trimming cost V 7 bases and J 4 bases, with 11 bases left between them. This CDR3 is built from 13 residues. The CDR3 nucleotides are TGTGCCAGCAATCTGGACGGGTACAATGAGCAGTTCTTC. This codes for CASNLDGYNEQFF.

This clonotype was observed at least ten times. The chain uses TRBV27 and TRBJ2-1, with D perhaps TRBD1 or TRBD2 (6 bases each). V gave up 4 bases and J gave up 2 bases, with 12 bases separating them. The CDR3 has 15 amino acids. Germline loops: CDR1 MNHEY, CDR2 SMNVEV (reference sequence). DNA for the CDR3: TGTGCCAGCAGTTCGCGGGGACATGCCTACAATGAGCAGTTCTTC. It codes for CASSSRGHAYNEQFF.

This clonotype has ten or more counts. The rearrangement joins TRBV11-2 to TRBJ1-2, with TRBD1 matching over 10 bases. With V trimmed by 7 bases and J by 7 bases, 12 bases remained unmatched. The length of the CDR3 is 15 residues. Germline CDR1 is SGHAT and CDR2 is FQNNGV. The CDR3 sequence is CASTQGDRGRGGYTF. CDR3 DNA: TGTGCCAGCACCCAGGGAGACAGGGGGCGCGGTGGCTACACCTTC. Based on the CDR3 plus reference TRBV11-2 and TRBJ1-2, the full variable domain is EAGVAQSPRYKIIEKRQSVAFWCNPISGHATLYWYQQILGQGPKLLIQFQNNGVVDDSQLPKDRFSAERLKGVDSTLKIQPAKLEDSAVYLCASTQGDRGRGGYTFGSGTRLTVV.

For this clonotype: A much larger clone differs from this one at a single base, so this may be a read error. The V call is TRBV10-3, the J call TRBJ2-1, with D tentatively TRBD2 (6 bases). Deletions cut 8 bases from V and 5 bases from J, with 22 bases between. This CDR3 has 16 amino acids. Germline assignment: CDR1 ENHRY and CDR2 SYGVKD. The CDR3 nucleotides are TGTGCCATCGATTCCGGAGTTCCGGGACTGAACAATGAGCAGTTCTTC. Protein sequence: CAIDSGVPGLNNEQFF.

There are many counts of this clonotype. This chain connects TRBV11-2 to TRBJ2-2, with D perhaps matching TRBD2 (5 bases). Germline loops: CDR1 SGHAT, CDR2 FQNNGV. The CDR3 is made up of 16 amino acids. The germline V and J ends were trimmed by 7 bases and 0 bases, with 15 bases remaining between them. CDR3 bases: TGTGCCAGCAACCCCCTAGCAGCAACGAACACCGGGGAGCTGTTTTTT. Its translation: CASNPLAATNTGELFF.

This clonotype was counted ten times or more. This chain joins TRBV28 and TRBJ2-7, with 7 positions matching TRBD1. After removal of 6 bases from V and 2 bases from J, the junction contained 7 bases not matched to a gene. The CDR3 has 14 amino acids. The germline CDR1 and CDR2 sequences are MDHEN and SYDVKM. CDR3 region: CASRGTVSTYEQYF. CDR3 DNA sequence: TGTGCCAGCAGGGGGACAGTTAGTACCTACGAGCAGTACTTC.

This clonotype was observed at least ten times. V usage is TRBV20-1 and J usage is TRBJ1-2; D gene uncertain. This CDR3 contains 14 residues. Trimming stripped 1 base from V and 3 bases from J, with 12 bases between. Looked up from germline, CDR1 is DFQATT and CDR2 is SNEGSKA (reference sequence). This CDR3 is CSARGSGSDYGYTF. The DNA of the CDR3 is TGCAGTGCTAGAGGTTCAGGAAGCGACTATGGCTACACCTTC.

The rearrangement uses TRBV11-3 and TRBJ2-1, with TRBD2 identical over 7 bases. V was pared by 1 base and J by 6 bases, with 6 bases of the junction left unmatched. Germline V gives CDR1 SGHNT, CDR2 YENEEA. CDR3 length: 15 residues. The CDR3 nucleotides read TGTGCCAGCAGCTTAGCGGGAGGTGGCTTCAATGAGCAGTTCTTC. This encodes CASSLAGGGFNEQFF.

This clonotype occurred many times. At one of its ends the junction is not consistent with the germline gene, which may arise from a read error. This chain links TRBV28 with TRBJ1-6; TRBD1 matches at 8 bases. The germline gives CDR1 MDHEN, CDR2 SYDVKM. This CDR3 is 18 amino acids long. CDR3: CASSGGPKDRVYDSPLHF. The CDR3 region has the DNA TGTGCCAGCAGTGGGGGACCTAAGGACAGGGTCTATGATTCACCCCTCCACTTT.